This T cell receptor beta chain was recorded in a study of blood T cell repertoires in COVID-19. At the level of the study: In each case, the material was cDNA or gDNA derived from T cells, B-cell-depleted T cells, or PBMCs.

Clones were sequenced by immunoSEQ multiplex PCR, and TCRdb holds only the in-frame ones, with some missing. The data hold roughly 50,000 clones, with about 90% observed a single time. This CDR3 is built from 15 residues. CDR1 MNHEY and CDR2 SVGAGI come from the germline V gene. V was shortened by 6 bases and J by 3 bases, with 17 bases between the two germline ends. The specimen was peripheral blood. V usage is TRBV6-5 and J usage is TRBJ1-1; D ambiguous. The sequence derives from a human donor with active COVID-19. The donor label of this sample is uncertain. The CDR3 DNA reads TGTGCCAGCAGCCCCCGGACTTACCGAGACACTGAAGCTTTCTTT. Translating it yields CASSPRTYRDTEAFF.